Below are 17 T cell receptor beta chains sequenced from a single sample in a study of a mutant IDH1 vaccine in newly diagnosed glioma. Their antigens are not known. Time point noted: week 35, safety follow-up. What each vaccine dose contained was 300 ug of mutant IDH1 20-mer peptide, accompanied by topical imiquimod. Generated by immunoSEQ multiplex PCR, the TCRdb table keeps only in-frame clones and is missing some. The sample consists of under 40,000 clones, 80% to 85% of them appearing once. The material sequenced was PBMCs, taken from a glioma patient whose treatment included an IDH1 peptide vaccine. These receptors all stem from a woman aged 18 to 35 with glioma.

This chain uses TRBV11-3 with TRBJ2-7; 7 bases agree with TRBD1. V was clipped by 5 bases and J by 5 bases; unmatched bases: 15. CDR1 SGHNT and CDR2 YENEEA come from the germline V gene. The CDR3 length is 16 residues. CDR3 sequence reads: CASSPRGGRQGNEQYF. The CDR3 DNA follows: TGTGCCAGCAGCCCCCGCGGTGGTCGACAGGGAAACGAGCAGTACTTC.

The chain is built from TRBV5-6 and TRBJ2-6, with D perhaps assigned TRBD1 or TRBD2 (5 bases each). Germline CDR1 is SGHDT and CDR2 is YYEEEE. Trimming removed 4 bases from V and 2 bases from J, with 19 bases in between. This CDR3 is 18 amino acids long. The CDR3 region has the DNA TGTGCCAGCAGCCTCCGAGGGGAAGGGAACGCTGGGGCCAACGTCCTGACTTTC. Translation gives CASSLRGEGNAGANVLTF.

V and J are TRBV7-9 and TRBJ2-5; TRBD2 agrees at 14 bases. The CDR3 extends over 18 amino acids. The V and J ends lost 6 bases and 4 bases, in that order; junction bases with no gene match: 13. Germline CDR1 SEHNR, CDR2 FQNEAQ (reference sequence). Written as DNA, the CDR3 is TGTGCCAGCAGACGTGGACTAGCGGGGGGTAAAAGATTAGAGACCCAGTACTTC. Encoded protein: CASRRGLAGGKRLETQYF.

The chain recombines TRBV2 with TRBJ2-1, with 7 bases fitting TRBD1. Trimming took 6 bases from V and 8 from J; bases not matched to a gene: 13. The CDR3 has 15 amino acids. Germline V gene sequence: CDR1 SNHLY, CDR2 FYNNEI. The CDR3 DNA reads TGTGCCAGCAGAGTAAGGGCAGGGGGTGACGATGAGCAGTTCTTC. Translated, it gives CASRVRAGGDDEQFF.

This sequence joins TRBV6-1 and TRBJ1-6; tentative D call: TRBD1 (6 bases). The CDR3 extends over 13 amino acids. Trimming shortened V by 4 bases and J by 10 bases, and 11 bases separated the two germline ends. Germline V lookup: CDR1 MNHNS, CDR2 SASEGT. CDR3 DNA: TGTGCCAGCAGTGCCCACAGGGAATCACCCCTCCACTTT. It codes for CASSAHRESPLHF.

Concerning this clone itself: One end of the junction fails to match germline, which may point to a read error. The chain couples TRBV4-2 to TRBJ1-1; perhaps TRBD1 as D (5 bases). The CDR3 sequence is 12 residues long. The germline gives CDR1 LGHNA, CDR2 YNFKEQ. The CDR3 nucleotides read TGTGCCAGCAGCCAAGAGGGACTCGATTTACGCTTT. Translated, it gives CASSQEGLDLRF.

The CDR3 loop is CASRWTADTEAFF. The CDR3 DNA is TGTGCCAGTAGGTGGACAGCCGACACTGAAGCTTTCTTT. The chain couples TRBV19 to TRBJ1-1; tentative D call: TRBD1 (6 bases). The CDR3 consists of 13 residues. Looked up from germline, CDR1 is LNHDA and CDR2 is SQIVND (reference sequence). V was clipped by 6 bases and J by 3 bases, with 11 bases between them.

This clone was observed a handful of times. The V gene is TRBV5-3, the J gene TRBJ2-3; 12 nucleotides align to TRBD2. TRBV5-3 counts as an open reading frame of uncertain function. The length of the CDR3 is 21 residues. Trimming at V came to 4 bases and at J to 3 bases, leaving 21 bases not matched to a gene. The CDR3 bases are TGTGCCAGAAGCCCCCCCCTCCCGCTAGCGGGAGGGAGTAGGGCGACAGATACGCAGTATTTT. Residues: CARSPPLPLAGGSRATDTQYF.

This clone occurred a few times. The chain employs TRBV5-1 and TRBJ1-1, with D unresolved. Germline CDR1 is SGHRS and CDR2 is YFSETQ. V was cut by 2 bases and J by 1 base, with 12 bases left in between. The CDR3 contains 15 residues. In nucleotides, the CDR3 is TGCGCCAGCAGCTTCGGGCTGTCTGGGAACACTGAAGCTTTCTTT. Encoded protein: CASSFGLSGNTEAFF.

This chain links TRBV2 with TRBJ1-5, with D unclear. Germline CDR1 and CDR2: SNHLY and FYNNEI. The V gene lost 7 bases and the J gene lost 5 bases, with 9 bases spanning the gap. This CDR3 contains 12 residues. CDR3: CASTGAHQPQHF. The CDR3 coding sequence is TGTGCCAGCACCGGAGCTCATCAGCCCCAGCATTTT. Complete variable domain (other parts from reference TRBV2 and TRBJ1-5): EPEVTQTPSHQVTQMGQEVILRCVPISNHLYFYWYRQILGQKVEFLVSFYNNEISEKSEIFDDQFSVERPDGSNFTLKIRSTKLEDSAMYFCASTGAHQPQHFGDGTRLSIL.

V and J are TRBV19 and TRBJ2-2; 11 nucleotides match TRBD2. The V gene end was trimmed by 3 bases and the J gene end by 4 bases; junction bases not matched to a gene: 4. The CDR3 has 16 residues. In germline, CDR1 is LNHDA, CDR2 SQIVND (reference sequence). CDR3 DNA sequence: TGTGCCAGTAGTATTGGTACTAGCGGGGGCACCGGGGAGCTGTTTTTT. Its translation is CASSIGTSGGTGELFF.

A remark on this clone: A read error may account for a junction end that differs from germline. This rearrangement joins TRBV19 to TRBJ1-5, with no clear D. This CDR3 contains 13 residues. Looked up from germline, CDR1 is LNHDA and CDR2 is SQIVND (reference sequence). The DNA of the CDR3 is TGTGCCAGTAGGATAGGTTATCTTCAGCCCCAGCATTTT. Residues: CASRIGYLQPQHF.

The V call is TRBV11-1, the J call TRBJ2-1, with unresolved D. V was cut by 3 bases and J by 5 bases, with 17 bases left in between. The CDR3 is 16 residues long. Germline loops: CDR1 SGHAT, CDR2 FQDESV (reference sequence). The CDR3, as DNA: TGTGCCAGCAGCTTCGGCTTTGCCTACAACGACAATGAGCAGTTCTTC. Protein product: CASSFGFAYNDNEQFF.

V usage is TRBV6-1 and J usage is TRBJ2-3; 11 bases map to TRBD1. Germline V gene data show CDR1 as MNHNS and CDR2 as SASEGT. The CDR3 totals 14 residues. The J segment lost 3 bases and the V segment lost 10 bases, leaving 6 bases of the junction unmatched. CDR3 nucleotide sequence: TGTGCCACCGTGGACAGGGGGCCGACAGATACGCAGTATTTT. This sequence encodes CATVDRGPTDTQYF.

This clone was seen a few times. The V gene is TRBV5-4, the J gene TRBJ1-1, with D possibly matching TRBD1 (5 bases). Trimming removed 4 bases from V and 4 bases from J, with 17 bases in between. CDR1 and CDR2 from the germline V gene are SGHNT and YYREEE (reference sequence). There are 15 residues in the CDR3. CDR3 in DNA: TGTGCCAGCAGCGCTGGGGGACTGGGCGCCACTGAAGCTTTCTTT. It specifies CASSAGGLGATEAFF.

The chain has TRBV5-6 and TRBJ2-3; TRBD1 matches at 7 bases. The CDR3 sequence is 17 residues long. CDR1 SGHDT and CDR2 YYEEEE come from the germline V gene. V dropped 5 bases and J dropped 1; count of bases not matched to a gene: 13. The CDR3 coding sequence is TGTGCCAGCAGGGGGACACTAGACAGGGTACGCACAGATACGCAGTATTTT. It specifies CASRGTLDRVRTDTQYF.

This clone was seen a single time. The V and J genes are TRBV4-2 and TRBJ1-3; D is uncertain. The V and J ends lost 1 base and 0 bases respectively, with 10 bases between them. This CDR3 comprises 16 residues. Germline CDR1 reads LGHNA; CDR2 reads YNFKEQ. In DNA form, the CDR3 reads TGTGCCAGCAGCCAAGGGGCAGACAACTCTGGAAACACCATATATTTT. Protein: CASSQGADNSGNTIYF.